This TCR beta chain came from a study of T cells after posttransplantation cyclophosphamide. This clone showed up many times. Its target is unknown. General observations from the study: TRB clonality was highly associated with recipient CMV seropositivity and reactivation. TRB overlap between skin or GI tissue T cells and blood was limited.

CDR1 LGHNA and CDR2 YSLEER come from the germline V gene. The CDR3 is 14 amino acids. V was pared by 4 bases and J by 1 base, with 8 bases between. Peripheral blood was collected from the related graft donor on the marrow donation day. Sequencing used immunoSEQ multiplex PCR; TCRdb keeps in-frame clones, though not all of them. Singletons are absent from the sample, which has about 24,000 clones. The specimen sequenced was PBMCs. The TCR originated in a woman in her sixties or seventies in good health, CMV-negative, and a related stem cell transplant donor. The chain uses TRBV4-3 and TRBJ2-1; tentatively, D is TRBD2 (5 bases). CDR3 sequence: CASSPSGSYNEQFF. The CDR3 DNA follows: TGCGCCAGCAGCCCCAGCGGATCCTACAATGAGCAGTTCTTC.